These 29 T cell receptor beta chains were all obtained from the same sample, sequenced in a study of blood T cell repertoires in COVID-19. Only in-frame clones appear in the TCRdb table, and some are missing; sequencing was by immunoSEQ multiplex PCR. The data show about 400,000 clones, roughly 86% seen once. Input material: PBMCs or T cells enriched from blood (not recorded which). These receptors all come from a woman in her twenties or thirties who had recovered from COVID-19.

This chain uses TRBV5-1 with TRBJ1-5; D is undetermined. CDR3 size: 14 residues. Germline V gene lookup returns CDR1 SGHRS and CDR2 YFSETQ. With 1 base removed from V and 7 bases from J, the gap between germline ends came to 12 bases. The CDR3 nucleotides read TGCGCCAGCAGCTTGCGCGGGGAACCCCAGCCCCAGCATTTT. It yields the protein CASSLRGEPQPQHF. Using reference TRBV5-1 and TRBJ1-5 for the parts outside the CDR3, the full variable domain is KAGVTQTPRYLIKTRGQQVTLSCSPISGHRSVSWYQQTPGQGLQFLFEYFSETQRNKGNFPGRFSGRQFSNSRSEMNVSTLELGDSALYLCASSLRGEPQPQHFGDGTRLSIL.

In DNA, the CDR3 is TGTGCCAGCAGCTTGGAAATGTCCTCTCATACGCAGTATTTT. Translated: CASSLEMSSHTQYF. The chain links TRBV5-8 to TRBJ2-3; D not resolved. Germline V gene lookup returns CDR1 SGHTS and CDR2 YDEGEE. The CDR3 runs 14 residues. Trimming left V 0 bases short and J 7 bases short, with 12 bases between.

The chain couples TRBV7-9 to TRBJ2-3; TRBD1 matches 8 bases. With V trimmed by 0 bases and J by 4 bases, 6 bases remained unmatched. CDR1 is SEHNR and CDR2 is FQNEAQ in the germline V gene (reference sequence). The CDR3 is 16 residues long. The CDR3 DNA reads as TGTGCCAGCAGCTTAGCTGGGGCAGGGGGCTCAGATACGCAGTATTTT. Translated, it gives CASSLAGAGGSDTQYF. The whole variable domain, remainder taken from reference TRBV7-9 and TRBJ2-3, is DTGVSQNPRHKITKRGQNVTFRCDPISEHNRLYWYRQTLGQGPEFLTYFQNEAQLEKSRLLSDRFSAERPKGSFSTLEIQRTEQGDSAMYLCASSLAGAGGSDTQYFGPGTRLTVL.

Only one count was recorded for this clone. The chain employs TRBV19 and TRBJ1-5; no reliable D call. The length of the CDR3 is 12 residues. Germline V gene data show CDR1 as LNHDA and CDR2 as SQIVND (reference sequence). V shed 1 base and J shed 9 bases, with 7 bases lying between them. CDR3 sequence: CASSIATGPQHF. CDR3 nucleotide sequence: TGTGCCAGTAGTATAGCGACTGGGCCCCAGCATTTT.

This chain links TRBV7-3 with TRBJ2-6; TRBD2 matches 7 bases. From germline, CDR1 is SGHTA and CDR2 FQGTGA. This CDR3 has 16 residues. The V segment lost 4 bases and the J segment 2 bases; nucleotides outside the gene matches: 5. CDR3 sequence: CASSSPRGAGANVLTF. The CDR3 nucleotides are TGTGCCAGCAGCTCCCCCCGGGGGGCTGGGGCCAACGTCCTGACTTTC.

The chain joins TRBV20-1 to TRBJ2-7; D uncertain. Trimming pared 3 bases from V and 5 bases from J, leaving 11 bases between. Germline CDR1 is DFQATT and CDR2 is SNEGSKA (reference sequence). There are 12 residues in the CDR3. The CDR3 DNA is TGCAGTGCTAGTTCTGGGCAACACGAGCAGTACTTC. This translates into CSASSGQHEQYF.

The CDR3 is CASNTGTSGVEQYF. The CDR3 region has the DNA TGCGCCAGCAATACCGGGACTAGCGGCGTGGAGCAGTACTTC. The gene calls are TRBV10-2 and TRBJ2-7; 11 bases match TRBD2. CDR1 and CDR2 (germline): WSHSY, SAAADI. The length of the CDR3 is 14 residues. V gave up 7 bases and J gave up 7 bases; unmatched junction bases: 9.

The genes are TRBV6-5 and TRBJ2-7; no firm D call. This CDR3 is 11 amino acids long. Trimming cost V 8 bases and J 9 bases, with 14 bases left between them. The germline V gene encodes CDR1 MNHEY and CDR2 SVGAGI. The DNA for the CDR3 is TGTGCCAGCCGGTATTCGGGTACGCAGTACTTC. It is translated as CASRYSGTQYF.

V is TRBV6-5 and J is TRBJ1-3; D is possibly TRBD1 (5 bases). The CDR3 loop spans 15 amino acids. The V end lost 5 bases, the J end lost 0 bases, and 11 bases lay between the germline ends. Per germline, CDR1 MNHEY and CDR2 SVGAGI. Written as DNA, the CDR3 is TGTGCCAGCAGTCAGGGAACCCTCTCTGGAAACACCATATATTTT. Translated, it gives CASSQGTLSGNTIYF.

The rearrangement uses TRBV21-1 and TRBJ2-3; the D call TRBD2 from the table was never checked on the DNA. TRBV21-1 is shown as a pseudogene. This CDR3 contains 16 residues. DNA of the CDR3: TGTGCCAGCAGCCTTGCGGCTAGCGGAATCACAGATACGCAGTATTTT. This codes for CASSLAASGITDTQYF.

V and J are TRBV2 and TRBJ1-3; D call uncertain. CDR3 length: 16 amino acids. V was trimmed by 3 bases and J by 0 bases, leaving 12 bases between them. Germline V gives CDR1 SNHLY, CDR2 FYNNEI. The DNA of the CDR3 is TGTGCCAGCAGTGACGTGCAGCGCGGCTCTGGAAACACCATATATTTT. This codes for CASSDVQRGSGNTIYF.

The V gene is TRBV19, the J gene TRBJ2-1, with 12 bases matching TRBD2. The CDR3 loop spans 17 amino acids. Per germline, CDR1 LNHDA and CDR2 SQIVND (reference sequence). With V trimmed by 10 bases and J by 2 bases, 12 bases remained unmatched. The chain's CDR3 is CATGPFSSGGAYNEQFF. CDR3 DNA sequence: TGTGCCACCGGACCTTTTTCTAGCGGGGGGGCCTACAATGAGCAGTTCTTC.

V and J are TRBV9 and TRBJ2-7; D perhaps matches TRBD1 (6 bases). The CDR3 loop spans 16 amino acids. Between the trimmed V and J ends, which lost 4 bases and 3 bases, there was a span of 20 bases. The V gene's germline CDR1 is SGDLS and CDR2 YYNGEE. The CDR3 here is CASSSGPQGTGYEQYF. The CDR3 coding sequence is TGTGCCAGCAGCTCCGGACCGCAGGGGACCGGCTACGAGCAGTACTTC.

This sequence joins TRBV7-9 and TRBJ2-1; 7 bases fit TRBD2. Germline values: CDR1 SEHNR, CDR2 FQNEAQ (reference sequence). V gave up 1 base and J gave up 7 bases; unmatched junction bases: 10. CDR3 length equals 16 residues. The CDR3 DNA sequence: TGTGCCAGCAGCTTAGATCCGGGGGGATCGTCGAATGAGCAGTTCTTC. Protein: CASSLDPGGSSNEQFF.

The chain's CDR3 is CASSLVQGAGGNTIYF. The CDR3 coding sequence is TGTGCCAGCAGCTTAGTACAGGGGGCGGGTGGAAACACCATATATTTT. The gene calls are TRBV7-2 and TRBJ1-3; 9 nucleotides line up with TRBD1. Unmatched junction bases numbered 4, after V lost 1 base and J lost 3 bases. The CDR3 is made up of 16 amino acids. Per germline, CDR1 SGHTA and CDR2 FQGNSA.

In this sample, this clone turned up a few times. The chain joins TRBV6-5 to TRBJ2-7, with D perhaps matching TRBD2 (6 bases). Trimming removed 2 bases from V and 7 bases from J, with 15 bases in between. The CDR3 extends over 14 amino acids. Germline CDR1 MNHEY, CDR2 SVGAGI. The CDR3 spells CASSYRVAAGEQYF. The CDR3 nucleotides read TGTGCCAGCAGTTACCGGGTAGCGGCGGGGGAGCAGTACTTC.

In DNA, the CDR3 is TGTGCCAGCAGTAGGGGGTACTATGGCTACACCTTC. As protein: CASSRGYYGYTF. The genes are TRBV28 and TRBJ1-2; D possibly corresponds to TRBD1 (6 bases). Germline V gene sequence: CDR1 MDHEN, CDR2 SYDVKM. CDR3 length equals 12 residues. Trimming removed 5 bases from V and 3 bases from J, with 7 bases in between.

This clone was seen a single time. This chain joins TRBV19 and TRBJ2-7; 11 positions match TRBD2. With 4 bases clipped from V and 2 bases from J, the junction kept 4 bases outside the gene matches. The CDR3 sequence is 15 residues long. Germline assignment: CDR1 LNHDA and CDR2 SQIVND (reference sequence). Written as DNA, the CDR3 is TGTGCCAGTAGTAAGGGGGGACTAGCGGCCTACGAGCAGTACTTC. Translation gives CASSKGGLAAYEQYF.

The V call is TRBV3-1 (or the pseudogene TRBV3-2), the J call TRBJ1-1; D is uncertain. The CDR3 contains 13 residues. Per germline, CDR1 LGHDT and CDR2 YNNKEL (reference sequence). The V end lost 3 bases, the J end lost 1 base, and 6 bases lay between the germline ends. CDR3 protein: CASSQFRNTEAFF. CDR3 coding DNA: TGTGCCAGCAGCCAGTTTAGGAACACTGAAGCTTTCTTT.

This clone was detected once. This sequence joins TRBV29-1 and TRBJ2-5; D is ambiguous. The ends were cut back, 6 bases at V and 0 bases at J, with 11 bases in the middle. CDR3 length: 13 residues. The germline CDR1 and CDR2 sequences are SQVTM and ANQGSEA. The CDR3 loop reads CSVDLRNQETQYF. In DNA, the CDR3 is TGCAGCGTGGATCTCAGGAACCAAGAGACCCAGTACTTC.

DNA for the CDR3: TGTGCCAGCAGTGACTCCCGACAGGGTGCGGGCTCCTACAATGAGCAGTTCTTC. Translating it yields CASSDSRQGAGSYNEQFF. V usage is TRBV6-4 and J usage is TRBJ2-1, with TRBD1 matching over 7 bases. Looked up from germline, CDR1 is MRHNA and CDR2 is SNTAGT. The V and J ends lost 0 bases and 0 bases, in that order; junction bases with no gene match: 8. The length of the CDR3 is 18 residues.

The V gene is TRBV7-3, the J gene TRBJ2-1, with a weak D call TRBD2 (6 bases). The CDR3 is 15 residues long. V gave up 2 bases and J gave up 6 bases, with 14 bases separating them. Per germline, CDR1 SGHTA and CDR2 FQGTGA. CDR3 residues: CASSLVEGGLNEQFF. The DNA of the CDR3 is TGTGCCAGCAGCTTAGTGGAGGGTGGGCTCAATGAGCAGTTCTTC.

The chain combines TRBV12-3 or TRBV12-4 with TRBJ1-1, with D possibly being TRBD1 (5 bases). V dropped 3 bases and J dropped 5 bases, with 10 bases sitting between them. There are 13 residues in the CDR3. The CDR3 DNA reads TGTGCCAGCAGTTTTGGTAGGGGAACTGAAGCTTTCTTT. Its protein product is CASSFGRGTEAFF.

The V gene is TRBV20-1, the J gene TRBJ1-1, with 7 positions matching TRBD1. Germline CDR1 DFQATT, CDR2 SNEGSKA (reference sequence). V was clipped by 4 bases and J by 10 bases; unmatched bases: 6. The CDR3 runs 11 residues. Here the CDR3 DNA reads TGCAGTGCTAACCGACAGGGAGGAGCTTTCTTT. Amino acid sequence: CSANRQGGAFF.

The chain has TRBV4-3 and TRBJ2-7; maybe TRBD1 (7 bases). Germline-derived CDR1 and CDR2 are LGHNA and YSLEER. V lost 6 bases and J 5 bases, leaving 14 bases between the germline ends. The CDR3 contains 13 residues. The CDR3 here is CASSEGGGDEQYF. CDR3 sequence (DNA): TGCGCCAGCAGTGAAGGAGGGGGCGACGAGCAGTACTTC.

This chain uses TRBV12-3 or TRBV12-4 with TRBJ1-2; possible D gene TRBD1, 5 bases. Trimming left V 6 bases short and J 3 bases short, with 11 bases between. The CDR3 has 13 amino acids. The CDR3 DNA reads TGTGCCAGCAGGGGGGGAGAGCACTATGGCTACACCTTC. Protein product: CASRGGEHYGYTF.

This clone was recorded a few times. The CDR3 ends on some other residue instead of the conserved phenylalanine or tryptophan, so this is likely a read error. No DNA is shown, since the ends of the CDR3 on it are uncertain; the CDR3 is the one TCRdb lists. V is TRBV6-1 and J is TRBJ2-3; TRBD1 reflects the table's D call only, with no check against the DNA. Germline V gene sequence: CDR1 MNHNS, CDR2 SASEGT. The CDR3 has 12 amino acids, counting both end residues. CDR3 residues: CASSEWPGPGFV.

The chain couples TRBV10-3 to TRBJ1-4, with TRBD1 matching over 7 bases. CDR1 is ENHRY and CDR2 is SYGVKD in the germline V gene. V shed 2 bases and J 0 bases; nucleotides not matched to a gene: 9. This CDR3 comprises 18 residues. The CDR3, as DNA: TGTGCCATCAGTGAGGTTGTCGGCAGGGGGTCAACTAATGAAAAACTGTTTTTT. Protein product: CAISEVVGRGSTNEKLFF.

V is TRBV3-1 (or the pseudogene TRBV3-2) and J is TRBJ1-1; D remains ambiguous. CDR3 length: 14 amino acids. Germline V gives CDR1 LGHDT, CDR2 YNNKEL (reference sequence). With 2 bases removed from V and 3 bases from J, the gap between germline ends came to 10 bases. In nucleotides, the CDR3 is TGTGCCAGCAGCCAAAGCGGACGGTACACTGAAGCTTTCTTT. As protein: CASSQSGRYTEAFF.